This TCR beta chain appears in the sequencing data of a study of cytomegalovirus exposure and HLA in healthy donors. As for this clone: Its antigen is still unknown.

The donors were members of the validation cohort, which comprised 120 subjects and was separate from the first cohort of around 700 subjects. V shed 1 base and J shed 8 bases, with 11 bases lying between them. CDR3 length: 13 residues. Germline V gene sequence: CDR1 MNHEY, CDR2 SVGAGI. Study results and limitations: A few CMV-associated chains proved CMV antigen-specific in vitro.

Here immunoSEQ multiplex PCR was the method, and the copy in TCRdb shows in-frame clones only, minus some. The sample records some 340,000 clones, about nine tenths being singletons. This chain links TRBV6-5 with TRBJ1-1, with a possible D match to TRBD1 (5 bases). This receptor was obtained from a woman aged 25 to 39 in good health and CMV-seropositive. Material for sequencing was PBMCs. The DNA for the CDR3 is TGTGCCAGCAGTTACTACGGACACCTCGAAGCTTTCTTT. Translated: CASSYYGHLEAFF.